The present entry profiles one T cell receptor beta chain with its context. The record originates from a study of patients and donors after allogeneic stem cell transplantation. TCRdb reprocessed the RT-PCR reads via MiXCR and lists one record per CDR3 protein. Counted here are about 960,000 distinct CDR3 sequences, more than 15% occurring once; the ten biggest clones make up 5.5% to 6.5%. The sequenced sample was blood, either unsorted or a sorted T cell fraction (not recorded which). This sequence originates from a human donor who was either an allogeneic HSCT recipient or a stem cell or donor lymphocyte infusion donor (not recorded which). It is not recorded whose cells these are; they may come from a transplant donor.

The CDR3 region is CASSFHLYQETQYF. CDR3 in DNA: TGTGCCAGCAGCTTCCACTTATACCAAGAGACCCAGTACTTC. This chain links TRBV5-6 with TRBJ2-5; the D is unclear. The germline V and J ends were trimmed by 2 bases and 0 bases, with 8 bases remaining between them. CDR3 length: 14 amino acids. From germline, CDR1 is SGHDT and CDR2 YYEEEE.